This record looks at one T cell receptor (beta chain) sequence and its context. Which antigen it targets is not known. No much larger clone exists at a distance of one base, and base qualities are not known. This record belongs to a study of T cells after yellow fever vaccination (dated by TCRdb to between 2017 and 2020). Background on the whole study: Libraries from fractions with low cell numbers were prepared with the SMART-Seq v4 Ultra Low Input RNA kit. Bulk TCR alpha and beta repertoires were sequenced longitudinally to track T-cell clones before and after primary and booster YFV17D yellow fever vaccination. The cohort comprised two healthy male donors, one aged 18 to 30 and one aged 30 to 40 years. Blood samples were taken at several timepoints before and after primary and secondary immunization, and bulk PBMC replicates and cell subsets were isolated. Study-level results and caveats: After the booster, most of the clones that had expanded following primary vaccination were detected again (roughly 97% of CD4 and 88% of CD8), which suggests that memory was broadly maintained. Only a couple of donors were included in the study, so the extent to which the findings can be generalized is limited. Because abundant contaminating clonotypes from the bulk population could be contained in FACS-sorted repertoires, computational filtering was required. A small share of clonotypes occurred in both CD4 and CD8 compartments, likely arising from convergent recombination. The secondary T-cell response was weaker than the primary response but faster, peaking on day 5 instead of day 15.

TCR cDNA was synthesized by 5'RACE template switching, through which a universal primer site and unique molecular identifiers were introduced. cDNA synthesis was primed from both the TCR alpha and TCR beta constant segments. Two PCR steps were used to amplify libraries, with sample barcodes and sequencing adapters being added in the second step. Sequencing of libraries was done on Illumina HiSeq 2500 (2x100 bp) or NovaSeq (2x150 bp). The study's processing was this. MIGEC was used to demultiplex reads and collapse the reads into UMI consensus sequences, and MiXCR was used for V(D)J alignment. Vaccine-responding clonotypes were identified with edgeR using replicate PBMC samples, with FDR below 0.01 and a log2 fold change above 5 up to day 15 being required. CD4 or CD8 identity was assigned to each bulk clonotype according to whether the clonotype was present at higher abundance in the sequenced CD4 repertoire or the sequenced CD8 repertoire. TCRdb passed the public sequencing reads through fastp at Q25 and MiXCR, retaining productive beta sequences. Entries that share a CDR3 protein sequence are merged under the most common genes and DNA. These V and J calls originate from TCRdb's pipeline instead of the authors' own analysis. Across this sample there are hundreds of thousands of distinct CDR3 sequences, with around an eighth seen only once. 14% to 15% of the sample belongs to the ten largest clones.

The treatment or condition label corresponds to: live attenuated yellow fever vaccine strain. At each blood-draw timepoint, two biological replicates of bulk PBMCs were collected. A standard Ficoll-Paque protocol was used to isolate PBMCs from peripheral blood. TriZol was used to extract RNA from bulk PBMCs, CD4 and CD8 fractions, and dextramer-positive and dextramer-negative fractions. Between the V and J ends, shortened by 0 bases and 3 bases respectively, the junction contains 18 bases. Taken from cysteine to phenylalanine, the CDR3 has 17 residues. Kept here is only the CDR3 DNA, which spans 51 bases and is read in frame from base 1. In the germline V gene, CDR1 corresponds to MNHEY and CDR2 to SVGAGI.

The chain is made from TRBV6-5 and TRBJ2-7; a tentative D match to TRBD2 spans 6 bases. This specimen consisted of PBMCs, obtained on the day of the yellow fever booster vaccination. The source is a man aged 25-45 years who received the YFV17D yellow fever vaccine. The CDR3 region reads CASSYSPLSSANYEQYF. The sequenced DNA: TGTGCCAGCAGTTACTCCCCTCTTTCTAGCGCCAACTACGAGCAGTACTTC.